This T cell receptor beta chain was captured by sequencing in a study of T-cell memory formation after mild COVID-19. About the study: The TCR clusters were mostly specific to one donor. Overall study results and limits: Memory from before infection featured some responding clones, which suggests cross-reactive memory joined. Clones that shrank (day 15 to 85) were balanced CD4/CD8, whereas later expanders leaned CD4+.

After 5'RACE with constant-segment primers, TCR alpha and TCR beta cDNA libraries carrying sample barcodes and UMIs were obtained. Via MiXCR, TCRdb re-called the 5' RACE reads, giving one row per CDR3 protein. The sample shows over 250,000 distinct CDR3 sequences, more than 15% of them seen only once. Notes on this clonotype: Its antigen remains unknown.

CDR3 size: 11 residues. Germline assignment: CDR1 PRHDT and CDR2 FYEKMQ (reference sequence). The germline V and J ends were trimmed by 1 base and 6 bases, with 4 bases remaining between them. This chain links TRBV13 with TRBJ2-7; unclear D gene. Input material: PBMCs or a T cell subset sorted from them (not recorded which). The source is a young man who had mild COVID-19 (a few samples of this study predate the infection). Cell type and time point are not known. The CDR3 is CASSLAAEQYF. CDR3 sequence (DNA): TGTGCCAGCAGCTTAGCTGCCGAGCAGTACTTC.